Following are 24 T cell receptor beta chains from one sample sequenced in a study of PD-L1 blockade in urothelial cancer (dated by TCRdb to the late 2010s). The sample's time point label is to be understood as: pretreatment peripheral blood. To prepare the library, the immunoSEQ multiplex PCR assay was applied. The table comes from immuneACCESS by way of TCRdb, which keeps in-frame sequences with V and J called. Part of the clones is missing from these tables; in studies checked, under half for an unresolved V gene and the rest for unknown reasons. The sample table contains fewer than 65,000 clones; only one count was recorded for approximately 78% of them. The ten largest clones capture roughly 1.5% of the sample. Sample: PBMCs, taken around atezolizumab (anti-PD-L1) treatment. The origin of the receptors is a man aged 65 to 85 with urothelial cancer.

The sample holds one count of this clone. CDR3 nucleotide sequence: TGTGCCAGCAGCCCGGCGGGGAGGGTCGGCTACACCTTC. Translated: CASSPAGRVGYTF. This chain uses TRBV9 with TRBJ1-2; D gene uncertain. The CDR3 extends over 13 amino acids. Germline assignment: CDR1 SGDLS and CDR2 YYNGEE. Deletions cut 4 bases from V and 8 bases from J, with 15 bases between.

This rearrangement joins TRBV28 to TRBJ2-7, with 8 bases identical to TRBD1. J gave up 2 bases and V 4 bases, and 10 bases lay outside the gene matches. The germline CDR1 and CDR2 sequences are MDHEN and SYDVKM. The CDR3 extends over 16 amino acids. The CDR3 region is CASSSAPGTGTYEQYF. CDR3 coding DNA: TGTGCCAGCAGTTCCGCTCCCGGGACAGGTACCTACGAGCAGTACTTC.

This clone has just a few counts. The gene calls are TRBV7-2 and TRBJ2-2, with TRBD1 matching 8 bases. CDR1 is SGHTA, CDR2 FQGNSA, per germline. The CDR3 contains 17 residues. V dropped 5 bases and J dropped 1; count of bases not matched to a gene: 9. This CDR3 reads CASSQQSGTGNTGELFF. The CDR3, as DNA: TGTGCCAGCAGCCAACAATCGGGGACAGGGAACACCGGGGAGCTGTTTTTT.

CDR3 sequence: CASSRLAGDTYEQYF. CDR3 DNA sequence: TGTGCCAGTAGCCGACTAGCGGGAGATACCTACGAGCAGTACTTC. V and J are TRBV19 and TRBJ2-7; 12 bases line up with TRBD2. Trimming cost V 6 bases and J 2 bases; bases outside gene matches: 5. This CDR3 has 15 residues. Germline loops: CDR1 LNHDA, CDR2 SQIVND (reference sequence).

The V and J genes are TRBV7-2 and TRBJ2-1, with 9 bases matching TRBD2. The CDR3 is 13 residues long. Germline assignment: CDR1 SGHTA and CDR2 FQGNSA. V shed 5 bases, J shed 10 bases, and the junction held 6 bases outside the gene matches. CDR3 sequence (DNA): TGTGCCAGCAGCCCGGGACTAGCTCGCGAGCAGTTCTTC. Protein product: CASSPGLAREQFF.

This chain links TRBV6-1 with TRBJ1-1; 7 nucleotides agree with TRBD1. Trimming removed 5 bases from V and 4 bases from J; junction bases left unmatched: 7. The CDR3 length is 14 residues. From germline, CDR1 is MNHNS and CDR2 SASEGT. For the CDR3, the DNA is TGTGCCAGCAGTACCACAGGGGTAGGCACTGAAGCTTTCTTT. Protein: CASSTTGVGTEAFF.

The chain combines TRBV27 with TRBJ2-7; D unresolved. Germline V gene lookup returns CDR1 MNHEY and CDR2 SMNVEV (reference sequence). The CDR3 runs 15 residues. Trimming left V 3 bases short and J 3 bases short, with 15 bases between. In DNA form, the CDR3 reads TGTGCCAGCAGTTTGATACCGACTTCGATCTACGAGCAGTACTTC. This translates into CASSLIPTSIYEQYF.

The rearrangement uses TRBV6-1 and TRBJ1-1; weak D call: TRBD1 (6 bases). The CDR3 is 15 residues long. Trimming stripped 4 bases from V and 1 base from J, with 13 bases between. Germline CDR1 MNHNS, CDR2 SASEGT. The CDR3 nucleotides read TGTGCCAGCAGTGTGGCAGGGACAACGAACACTGAAGCTTTCTTT. Its protein is CASSVAGTTNTEAFF.

This chain uses TRBV15 with TRBJ2-3; 10 bases are shared with TRBD2. Germline values: CDR1 LNHNV, CDR2 YYDKDF (reference sequence). Losses at the gene ends were 8 bases for V and 2 bases for J; bases not matched to a gene: 7. This CDR3 spans 15 amino acids. CDR3 bases: TGTGCCACCGCTCTAGGACTAGCGGACACAGATACGCAGTATTTT. This sequence encodes CATALGLADTDTQYF.

The rearrangement uses TRBV18 and TRBJ1-1, with D possibly matching TRBD1 (5 bases). The CDR3 is made up of 15 amino acids. Germline V lookup: CDR1 KGHSH, CDR2 LQKENI. Trimming cost V 3 bases and J 3 bases, with 14 bases left between them. CDR3 protein: CASSPWEGTDTEAFF. The CDR3 nucleotides read TGTGCCAGCTCACCCTGGGAGGGGACGGACACTGAAGCTTTCTTT.

The chain is built from TRBV11-2 and TRBJ2-3; TRBD1 agrees at 7 bases. The trim removed 7 bases at V and 2 bases at J, leaving 12 bases unmatched. The CDR3 runs 16 residues. Germline loops: CDR1 SGHAT, CDR2 FQNNGV. The CDR3 sequence: CASTLDPGGTTDTQYF. The CDR3 coding sequence is TGTGCCAGCACTCTTGACCCAGGGGGAACCACAGATACGCAGTATTTT. Full variable domain (rest looked up from reference TRBV11-2 and TRBJ2-3): EAGVAQSPRYKIIEKRQSVAFWCNPISGHATLYWYQQILGQGPKLLIQFQNNGVVDDSQLPKDRFSAERLKGVDSTLKIQPAKLEDSAVYLCASTLDPGGTTDTQYFGPGTRLTVL.

The chain carries TRBV11-2 and TRBJ1-2, with 8 bases aligning to TRBD1. This CDR3 spans 13 amino acids. V lost 1 base to trimming and J lost 6 bases; unmatched junction nucleotides: 1. Germline CDR1 SGHAT, CDR2 FQNNGV. The CDR3 DNA sequence: TGTGCCAGCAGCTTAGTACAGGGGGATGGCTACACCTTC. This sequence encodes CASSLVQGDGYTF.

CDR3 region: CASSVGQTGYTF. The CDR3 nucleotides read TGTGCCAGCAGCGTGGGGCAGACTGGCTACACCTTC. The rearrangement joins TRBV9 to TRBJ1-2; D is possibly TRBD1 (5 bases). Trimming shortened V by 2 bases and J by 7 bases, and 9 bases separated the two germline ends. The CDR3 is made up of 12 amino acids. The germline V gene has CDR1 SGDLS and CDR2 YYNGEE.

The chain is built from TRBV5-1 and TRBJ1-1, with D perhaps matching TRBD1 (6 bases). Germline loops: CDR1 SGHRS, CDR2 YFSETQ. Between the trimmed V and J ends, which lost 4 bases and 7 bases, there was a span of 23 bases. There are 16 residues in the CDR3. CDR3 sequence reads: CASSPTTGSKSLEAFF. CDR3 in DNA: TGCGCCAGCAGCCCTACGACAGGCTCGAAGTCCCTTGAAGCTTTCTTT. The full variable domain, its missing parts supplied by reference TRBV5-1 and TRBJ1-1, is KAGVTQTPRYLIKTRGQQVTLSCSPISGHRSVSWYQQTPGQGLQFLFEYFSETQRNKGNFPGRFSGRQFSNSRSEMNVSTLELGDSALYLCASSPTTGSKSLEAFFGQGTRLTVV.

CDR3 sequence reads: CASSLFLQETQYF. CDR3 in DNA: TGCGCCAGCAGCTTGTTCTTACAAGAGACCCAGTACTTC. The chain combines TRBV5-1 with TRBJ2-5, with D unclear. Germline V gives CDR1 SGHRS, CDR2 YFSETQ. The CDR3 is 13 amino acids. The V and J ends lost 1 base and 2 bases respectively, with 6 bases between them. The full variable domain, rest sourced from reference TRBV5-1 and TRBJ2-5, is KAGVTQTPRYLIKTRGQQVTLSCSPISGHRSVSWYQQTPGQGLQFLFEYFSETQRNKGNFPGRFSGRQFSNSRSEMNVSTLELGDSALYLCASSLFLQETQYFGPGTRLLVL.

A note on this clone: A read error may produce the germline difference seen at one junction end. The V and J genes are TRBV27 and TRBJ2-1, with TRBD2 matching over 8 bases. Germline V gene data show CDR1 as MNHEY and CDR2 as SMNVEV (reference sequence). CDR3 length equals 16 residues. The CDR3 protein is CASVRSGSFSDNEQFF. The CDR3 nucleotides are TGTGCCAGCGTAAGGAGCGGGAGTTTCTCCGACAATGAGCAGTTCTTC.

This chain links TRBV10-2 with TRBJ1-2, with TRBD1 matching 10 bases. The J segment lost 4 bases and the V segment lost 7 bases, leaving 6 bases of the junction unmatched. From germline, CDR1 is WSHSY and CDR2 SAAADI. The length of the CDR3 is 14 residues. This CDR3 is CASMGTGVGYGYTF. CDR3 DNA: TGCGCCAGCATGGGGACAGGGGTAGGCTATGGCTACACCTTC.

V and J are TRBV19 and TRBJ1-4, with D tentatively TRBD1 (5 bases). CDR1 and CDR2 (germline): LNHDA, SQIVND (reference sequence). Trimming left V 7 bases short and J 0 bases short, with 15 bases between. This CDR3 has 16 residues. CDR3 coding DNA: TGTGCCAGTAACCTGCCGTGGGGGGCAACTAATGAAAAACTGTTTTTT. Translating gives CASNLPWGATNEKLFF.

The chain has TRBV6-5 and TRBJ2-1; D might be TRBD2 (6 bases). CDR3 length: 12 amino acids. CDR1 is MNHEY, CDR2 SVGAGI, per germline. The ends were cut back, 2 bases at V and 10 bases at J, with 9 bases in the middle. The CDR3 is CASSYGDLEQFF. In DNA form, the CDR3 reads TGTGCCAGCAGTTACGGGGACTTAGAGCAGTTCTTC.

The chain uses TRBV28 and TRBJ1-2, with 9 bases lining up with TRBD1. The ends lost 7 bases at V and 4 bases at J; junction bases unmatched: 4. CDR1 and CDR2 from the germline V gene are MDHEN and SYDVKM. The CDR3 covers 13 residues. CDR3: CASTSDRGYGYTF. The CDR3 DNA sequence: TGTGCCAGCACCTCGGACAGGGGCTATGGCTACACCTTC.

The rearrangement uses TRBV28 and TRBJ1-4, with 8 bases aligning to TRBD1. The CDR3 is 15 amino acids. The V and J ends lost 6 bases and 7 bases, in that order; junction bases with no gene match: 10. Germline CDR1 MDHEN, CDR2 SYDVKM. Written as DNA, the CDR3 is TGTGCCAGCAGCCCTCAGGGGGCGCGGGGTGAAAAACTGTTTTTT. Encoded protein: CASSPQGARGEKLFF.

V usage is TRBV5-6 and J usage is TRBJ2-5, with 7 nucleotides matching TRBD1. V shed 3 bases and J 2 bases; nucleotides not matched to a gene: 4. Germline-derived CDR1 and CDR2 are SGHDT and YYEEEE. CDR3 length equals 14 residues. The CDR3 bases are TGTGCCAGCAGCTCTCAACAGGGGCAAGAGACCCAGTACTTC. Amino acid sequence: CASSSQQGQETQYF.

In its sample, this clone was seen a few times. This chain connects TRBV5-6 to TRBJ1-2; TRBD1 is a possible D gene (5 bases). Germline V gene lookup returns CDR1 SGHDT and CDR2 YYEEEE. Trimming cost V 3 bases and J 1 base, with 13 bases left between them. This CDR3 has 15 residues. The CDR3 DNA follows: TGTGCCAGCAGCTCCCAGGGCTTCCTTAACTATGGCTACACCTTC. Its protein is CASSSQGFLNYGYTF.

This clone came up once. The rearrangement uses TRBV28 and TRBJ1-2, with D perhaps TRBD1 (5 bases). V lost 6 bases and J 8 bases, leaving 22 bases between the germline ends. Germline values: CDR1 MDHEN, CDR2 SYDVKM. The CDR3 contains 15 residues. For the CDR3, the DNA is TGTGCCAGCAGCCCGGGGGGGGGAGCGGCGAGGGGCTACACCTTC. This sequence encodes CASSPGGGAARGYTF.